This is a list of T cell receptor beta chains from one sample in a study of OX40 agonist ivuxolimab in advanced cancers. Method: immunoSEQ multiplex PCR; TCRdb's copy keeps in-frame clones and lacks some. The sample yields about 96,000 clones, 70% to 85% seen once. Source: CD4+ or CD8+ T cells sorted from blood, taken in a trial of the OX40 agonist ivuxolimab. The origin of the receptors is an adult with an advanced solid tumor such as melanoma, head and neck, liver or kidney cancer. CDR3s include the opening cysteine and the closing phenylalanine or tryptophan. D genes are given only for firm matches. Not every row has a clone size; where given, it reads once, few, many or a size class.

CDR3nt: TGTGCCAGCAGCGAACAGGGTGGAAACACCATATATTTT
CDR3aa: CASSEQGGNTIYF
abundance: once
j_gene: TRBJ1-3
d_gene: .
v_gene: TRBV7-2

CDR3nt: TGCGCCAGCAGCTTGGGCCAGATGTCTAGCGCCCCTCAGGCCAACGTCCTGACTTTC
CDR3aa: CASSLGQMSSAPQANVLTF
abundance: .
j_gene: TRBJ2-6
d_gene: .
v_gene: TRBV5-1

CDR3nt: TGTGCCAGCAGCCAAGAAGAACCCAGTTACAATGAGCAGTTCTTC
CDR3aa: CASSQEEPSYNEQFF
abundance: .
j_gene: TRBJ2-1
d_gene: .
v_gene: TRBV4-2

CDR3nt: TGTGCCAGCAGCTTGTTAAGCCGGAATGAGCAGTTCTTC
CDR3aa: CASSLLSRNEQFF
abundance: .
j_gene: TRBJ2-1
d_gene: .
v_gene: TRBV5-4

CDR3nt: TGCAGCGTTGTTGCAGGGGGCACAGATACGCAGTATTTT
CDR3aa: CSVVAGGTDTQYF
abundance: .
j_gene: TRBJ2-3
d_gene: .
v_gene: TRBV29-1

CDR3nt: TGTGCCAGCAGTTTGCTAGAATCTGGGGTTTCTGGGGCCAACGTCCTGACTTTC
CDR3aa: CASSLLESGVSGANVLTF
abundance: .
j_gene: TRBJ2-6
d_gene: .
v_gene: TRBV28

CDR3nt: TGTGCCAGCAACTTAGCGGGGCCCATATACAATGAGCAGTTCTTC
CDR3aa: CASNLAGPIYNEQFF
abundance: few
j_gene: TRBJ2-1
d_gene: TRBD2
v_gene: TRBV7-9

CDR3nt: TGTGCCAGCAGCTTGGCCGGGGTGCGCTTAAGCACAGATACGCAGTATTTT
CDR3aa: CASSLAGVRLSTDTQYF
abundance: once
j_gene: TRBJ2-3
d_gene: .
v_gene: TRBV5-4

CDR3nt: TGTGCCAGCTCATCCCTCTTGGATCAGCCCCAGCATTTT
CDR3aa: CASSSLLDQPQHF
abundance: .
j_gene: TRBJ1-5
d_gene: .
v_gene: TRBV18

CDR3nt: TGCGCCAGCAGCCCCCTGATTGGGGAGCATACGAACACCGGGGAGCTGTTTTTT
CDR3aa: CASSPLIGEHTNTGELFF
abundance: many
j_gene: TRBJ2-2
d_gene: .
v_gene: TRBV5-1

CDR3nt: TGTGCCAGCAGCAGCGGGACAGGGGGCGGAGGTGAAAAACTGTTTTTT
CDR3aa: CASSSGTGGGGEKLFF
abundance: .
j_gene: TRBJ1-4
d_gene: TRBD1
v_gene: TRBV5-6

CDR3nt: TGCAGCGTCATAATACAGCGGTTCCAAGAGACCCAGTACTTC
CDR3aa: CSVIIQRFQETQYF
abundance: .
j_gene: TRBJ2-5
d_gene: .
v_gene: TRBV29-1

CDR3nt: TGTGCCAGCAGGCGGGATCTCAATCAGCCCCAGCATTTT
CDR3aa: CASRRDLNQPQHF
abundance: .
j_gene: TRBJ1-5
d_gene: .
v_gene: TRBV5-6

CDR3nt: TGTGCCAGCAGTTTACTAGCGGGAGGGTGGAATGAGCAGTTCTTC
CDR3aa: CASSLLAGGWNEQFF
abundance: once
j_gene: TRBJ2-1
d_gene: TRBD2
v_gene: TRBV27

CDR3nt: TGCGCCAGCAGCCAGGGGACAGTTCAGTTCTTC
CDR3aa: CASSQGTVQFF
abundance: .
j_gene: TRBJ2-1
d_gene: TRBD1
v_gene: TRBV4-3

CDR3nt: TGTGCCAGCAGCGTAGGGGACTACGAGCAGTACTTC
CDR3aa: CASSVGDYEQYF
abundance: .
j_gene: TRBJ2-7
d_gene: .
v_gene: TRBV9

CDR3nt: TGTGCCAGCAGTGTGTACGGGACTGAAGCTTTCTTT
CDR3aa: CASSVYGTEAFF
abundance: .
j_gene: TRBJ1-1
d_gene: .
v_gene: TRBV6-1

CDR3nt: TGTGCCAGCAGTTACGGGGGAAGCAACACTGAAGCTTTCTTT
CDR3aa: CASSYGGSNTEAFF
abundance: once
j_gene: TRBJ1-1
d_gene: .
v_gene: TRBV6-6

CDR3nt: TGTGCCAGCAGTACGGGACAGAACTACGAGCAGTACTTC
CDR3aa: CASSTGQNYEQYF
abundance: .
j_gene: TRBJ2-7
d_gene: TRBD1
v_gene: TRBV6-5

CDR3nt: TGTGCCAGCAGTGTGAATCACGAGCAGTACTTC
CDR3aa: CASSVNHEQYF
abundance: .
j_gene: TRBJ2-7
d_gene: .
v_gene: TRBV2

CDR3nt: TGTGCCAGCAGCCAGGGACTAGGAGGGACGCAGTATTTT
CDR3aa: CASSQGLGGTQYF
abundance: .
j_gene: TRBJ2-3
d_gene: TRBD2
v_gene: TRBV11-3

CDR3nt: TGTGCCAGCAGCCGCACTAGCGGGATCACAGATACGCAGTATTTT
CDR3aa: CASSRTSGITDTQYF
abundance: .
j_gene: TRBJ2-3
d_gene: TRBD2
v_gene: TRBV4-2

CDR3nt: TGCGCCAGCAGCTTGCGGGGGAGAGAGGAGACCCAGTACTTC
CDR3aa: CASSLRGREETQYF
abundance: .
j_gene: TRBJ2-5
d_gene: .
v_gene: TRBV5-1

CDR3nt: TGTGCCAGCAGCTCGAGACAGAGTGAAGCTTTCTTT
CDR3aa: CASSSRQSEAFF
abundance: .
j_gene: TRBJ1-1
d_gene: .
v_gene: TRBV6-5

CDR3nt: TGTGCCAGCAGTGTCTCGAGAGGGGGCACAGATACGCAGTATTTT
CDR3aa: CASSVSRGGTDTQYF
abundance: .
j_gene: TRBJ2-3
d_gene: .
v_gene: TRBV6-4

CDR3nt: TGTGCCAGCAGCTTAAACCCAGACAATCAGCCCCAGCATTTT
CDR3aa: CASSLNPDNQPQHF
abundance: .
j_gene: TRBJ1-5
d_gene: .
v_gene: TRBV7-8

CDR3nt: TGTGCCACCTCACAGGAGGACTTTGGGGAGCTGTTTTTT
CDR3aa: CATSQEDFGELFF
abundance: .
j_gene: TRBJ2-2
d_gene: .
v_gene: TRBV10-3

CDR3nt: TGTGCCAGCAGCTTGGTGGGCCGGCAGGGAGATACGCAGTATTTT
CDR3aa: CASSLVGRQGDTQYF
abundance: .
j_gene: TRBJ2-3
d_gene: .
v_gene: TRBV5-6

CDR3nt: TGCGCCAGCAAAAGTTCTTACGAGCAGTACTTC
CDR3aa: CASKSSYEQYF
abundance: .
j_gene: TRBJ2-7
d_gene: .
v_gene: TRBV10-2

CDR3nt: TGTGCCAGCTCACCCCTCGGGAAGGTCATCGGGGAGCTGTTTTTT
CDR3aa: CASSPLGKVIGELFF
abundance: .
j_gene: TRBJ2-2
d_gene: .
v_gene: TRBV18

CDR3nt: TGTGCCAGCAGTTATGGACAGGGGCCGGAAAACACCATATATTTT
CDR3aa: CASSYGQGPENTIYF
abundance: once
j_gene: TRBJ1-3
d_gene: TRBD1
v_gene: TRBV6-5

CDR3nt: TGTGCCTGGAGTGGAATGGCAGGGAGGAGTACTGAAGCTTTCTTT
CDR3aa: CAWSGMAGRSTEAFF
abundance: .
j_gene: TRBJ1-1
d_gene: .
v_gene: TRBV30

CDR3nt: TGTGCCAGCAGTGGGTGGGACAGCTCCTACGAGCAGTACTTC
CDR3aa: CASSGWDSSYEQYF
abundance: .
j_gene: TRBJ2-7
d_gene: TRBD1
v_gene: TRBV2

CDR3nt: TGTGCCAGCAGTTACAACAGGGGGCTAGAAGCTTTCTTT
CDR3aa: CASSYNRGLEAFF
abundance: .
j_gene: TRBJ1-1
d_gene: TRBD1
v_gene: TRBV7-2

CDR3nt: TGTGCCAGCAGCACCTCTAGCGGGAGAAACAATGAGCAGTTCTTC
CDR3aa: CASSTSSGRNNEQFF
abundance: .
j_gene: TRBJ2-1
d_gene: TRBD2
v_gene: TRBV11-2

CDR3nt: TGTGCCAGCAGCCAAGTCGGTCGGGACAGGGGCTACAATGAGCAGTTCTTC
CDR3aa: CASSQVGRDRGYNEQFF
abundance: .
j_gene: TRBJ2-1
d_gene: TRBD1
v_gene: TRBV14

CDR3nt: TGTGCCAGCAGTTACCAACAAGCCTACGAGCAGTACTTC
CDR3aa: CASSYQQAYEQYF
abundance: .
j_gene: TRBJ2-7
d_gene: .
v_gene: TRBV6-5

CDR3nt: TGTGCCAGCAGCGGGGGACAGGGTAAGGTCTCTGGGGCCAACGTCCTGACTTTC
CDR3aa: CASSGGQGKVSGANVLTF
abundance: .
j_gene: TRBJ2-6
d_gene: TRBD1
v_gene: TRBV5-6

CDR3nt: TGCAGCGTTGAGTCCGGGCAAGAGACCCAGTACTTC
CDR3aa: CSVESGQETQYF
abundance: .
j_gene: TRBJ2-5
d_gene: .
v_gene: TRBV29-1

CDR3nt: TGTGCCAGTATGCACAGCTATGGCTACACCTTC
CDR3aa: CASMHSYGYTF
abundance: .
j_gene: TRBJ1-2
d_gene: .
v_gene: TRBV19

CDR3nt: TGTGCCAGCCTCGGGACAAGCTCCTACAATGAGCAGTTCTTC
CDR3aa: CASLGTSSYNEQFF
abundance: .
j_gene: TRBJ2-1
d_gene: .
v_gene: TRBV2

CDR3nt: TGCGCCAGCAGCTTGGAGGCAGATACGCAGTATTTT
CDR3aa: CASSLEADTQYF
abundance: once
j_gene: TRBJ2-3
d_gene: .
v_gene: TRBV5-1

CDR3nt: TGTGCCAGCAGTTACTTTTCGGACATGAACACTGAAGCTTTCTTT
CDR3aa: CASSYFSDMNTEAFF
abundance: .
j_gene: TRBJ1-1
d_gene: .
v_gene: TRBV6-5

CDR3nt: TGTGCCAGCAGTTTAGGGACAGGGTCCTACGAGCAGTACTTC
CDR3aa: CASSLGTGSYEQYF
abundance: once
j_gene: TRBJ2-7
d_gene: TRBD1
v_gene: TRBV27

CDR3nt: TGTGCCAGCAGCTTAGTTACCGGGACAGATAGCAATCAGCCCCAGCATTTT
CDR3aa: CASSLVTGTDSNQPQHF
abundance: .
j_gene: TRBJ1-5
d_gene: TRBD1
v_gene: TRBV7-9

CDR3nt: TGTGCCAGCAGCCACCCGACAGGGAAGTCCTACTACGAGCAGTACTTC
CDR3aa: CASSHPTGKSYYEQYF
abundance: .
j_gene: TRBJ2-7
d_gene: TRBD1
v_gene: TRBV7-9

CDR3nt: TGTGCCAGCAGCCTGGACAGGCGATCCTCTGGAAACACCATATATTTT
CDR3aa: CASSLDRRSSGNTIYF
abundance: .
j_gene: TRBJ1-3
d_gene: TRBD1
v_gene: TRBV5-6

CDR3nt: TGTGCCACGTCGACGGGAGAAAGCTCCTACAATGAGCAGTTCTTC
CDR3aa: CATSTGESSYNEQFF
abundance: .
j_gene: TRBJ2-1
d_gene: .
v_gene: TRBV27

CDR3nt: TGTGCCAGCAGTGGGCCCTTTCCCTACGAGCAGTACTTC
CDR3aa: CASSGPFPYEQYF
abundance: .
j_gene: TRBJ2-7
d_gene: .
v_gene: TRBV2

CDR3nt: TGCAGCGTAGACGGCCTAGCGGGAACCCGTCGCGGCTACAATGAGCAGTTCTTC
CDR3aa: CSVDGLAGTRRGYNEQFF
abundance: .
j_gene: TRBJ2-1
d_gene: TRBD2
v_gene: TRBV29-1

CDR3nt: TGTGCCAGCAGTGAAGGAGGGAGTTCCGGAAACACCATATATTTT
CDR3aa: CASSEGGSSGNTIYF
abundance: .
j_gene: TRBJ1-3
d_gene: .
v_gene: TRBV6-1

CDR3nt: TGTGCTAGTGGTCCATGGGACGGAGGCACCTACGAGCAGTACTTC
CDR3aa: CASGPWDGGTYEQYF
abundance: once
j_gene: TRBJ2-7
d_gene: .
v_gene: TRBV12-5

CDR3nt: TGTGCCAGCAGCTTCCACGGGACAGGGCACACTGAAGCTTTCTTT
CDR3aa: CASSFHGTGHTEAFF
abundance: once
j_gene: TRBJ1-1
d_gene: TRBD1
v_gene: TRBV11-2

CDR3nt: TGTGCCAGCAGCTTAGCGGGAAAAGACACTGAAGCTTTCTTT
CDR3aa: CASSLAGKDTEAFF
abundance: .
j_gene: TRBJ1-1
d_gene: .
v_gene: TRBV11-3

CDR3nt: TGTGCCTGGAGTACAGGGCGCACAGATACGCAGTATTTT
CDR3aa: CAWSTGRTDTQYF
abundance: .
j_gene: TRBJ2-3
d_gene: .
v_gene: TRBV30

CDR3nt: TGTGCCAGCAGTGAAGAGGGAATCAACTATGGCTACACCTTC
CDR3aa: CASSEEGINYGYTF
abundance: .
j_gene: TRBJ1-2
d_gene: .
v_gene: TRBV2

CDR3nt: TGCGCCAGCAGCTTGGAAGGGGACTCCAATCAGCCCCAGCATTTT
CDR3aa: CASSLEGDSNQPQHF
abundance: .
j_gene: TRBJ1-5
d_gene: .
v_gene: TRBV5-1

CDR3nt: TGCGCCAGCAGCCAAGACCCCGGACGGGGAGGATATGGCTACACCTTC
CDR3aa: CASSQDPGRGGYGYTF
abundance: .
j_gene: TRBJ1-2
d_gene: .
v_gene: TRBV4-1

CDR3nt: TGTGCCAGCTCACCACTCCTTCGGGACTCCGACTCTGGGGCCAACGTCCTGACTTTC
CDR3aa: CASSPLLRDSDSGANVLTF
abundance: .
j_gene: TRBJ2-6
d_gene: .
v_gene: TRBV18

CDR3nt: TGTGCCAGCAGCTTAACCGAACCCCGGAACACCGGGGAGCTGTTTTTT
CDR3aa: CASSLTEPRNTGELFF
abundance: .
j_gene: TRBJ2-2
d_gene: .
v_gene: TRBV7-8